The 28 T cell receptor beta chains given below trace back to one sample, sequenced in a study of T cell repertoires in cytomegalovirus infection. Using its own MiXCR run on the reads, TCRdb lists one record per CDR3 protein. The repertoire consists of about 180,000 distinct CDR3 sequences, with less than 25% occurring once and the leading ten covering 25%. The antigens of these receptors remain unknown. The sequenced sample was CD8+ T cells from cultured PBMCs, obtained from culture after CMV antigen stimulation. Receptors originate from a human donor in good health (CMV status not recorded). Some clones in this sample may be carry-over from other donors' samples.

This clonotype was observed a handful of times. The chain couples TRBV19 to TRBJ2-3, with 10 bases aligning to TRBD2. This CDR3 spans 16 amino acids. Germline V gene sequence: CDR1 LNHDA, CDR2 SQIVND (reference sequence). Losses at the gene ends were 2 bases for V and 4 bases for J; bases not matched to a gene: 6. In nucleotides, the CDR3 is TGTGCCAGTAGTATACACCCTAGCGGGGGCGCAGATACGCAGTATTTT. As protein: CASSIHPSGGADTQYF. Using reference TRBV19 and TRBJ2-3 for the parts outside the CDR3, the full variable domain is DGGITQSPKYLFRKEGQNVTLSCEQNLNHDAMYWYRQDPGQGLRLIYYSQIVNDFQKGDIAEGYSVSREKKESFPLTVTSAQKNPTAFYLCASSIHPSGGADTQYFGPGTRLTVL.

The V call is TRBV6-5, the J call TRBJ2-7; TRBD1 might be the D (5 bases). V gave up 5 bases and J gave up 4 bases, with 9 bases separating them. CDR3 length equals 12 residues. Per the germline V gene, CDR1 is MNHEY and CDR2 is SVGAGI. CDR3 protein: CASSGAAYEQYF. The CDR3, as DNA: TGTGCCAGCAGTGGGGCGGCATACGAGCAGTACTTC.

This clonotype was counted only a few times. The chain couples TRBV12-3 or TRBV12-4 to TRBJ2-3, with 8 bases aligning to TRBD2. J lost 2 bases, V lost 4 bases, and 8 bases had no gene match. The CDR3 is 16 residues long. The CDR3 bases are TGTGCCAGCAGTTCGGGTAGCGGGGAGGTCACAGATACGCAGTATTTT. The encoded protein is CASSSGSGEVTDTQYF.

This clonotype was seen only a few times. The gene calls are TRBV27 and TRBJ2-1, with a possible D match to TRBD2 (5 bases). Germline values: CDR1 MNHEY, CDR2 SMNVEV (reference sequence). The ends were cut back, 6 bases at V and 6 bases at J, with 18 bases in the middle. The CDR3 is made up of 15 amino acids. The CDR3 loop is CASSLTGIDSNEQFF. The CDR3 region has the DNA TGTGCCAGCAGCCTCACCGGGATAGATAGCAATGAGCAGTTCTTC.

In the case of this clonotype: At one end, the junction sequence differs from germline, possibly due to a read error. The genes are TRBV7-9 and TRBJ1-5; 9 bases are shared with TRBD1. The CDR3 is made up of 15 amino acids. Germline-derived CDR1 and CDR2 are SEHNR and FQNEAQ (reference sequence). The DNA of the CDR3 is TGTGCCATCAGCCCAGGGACAGGGCATAATCAGCCCCAGCATTTT. Protein sequence: CAISPGTGHNQPQHF. The whole variable domain, filled in from reference TRBV7-9 and TRBJ1-5, reads DTGVSQNPRHKITKRGQNVTFRCDPISEHNRLYWYRQTLGQGPEFLTYFQNEAQLEKSRLLSDRFSAERPKGSFSTLEIQRTEQGDSAMYLCAISPGTGHNQPQHFGDGTRLSIL.

The chain joins TRBV6-5 to TRBJ2-7; D remains ambiguous. V lost 2 bases, J lost 2 bases, and 7 bases lay in between. Germline V gives CDR1 MNHEY, CDR2 SVGAGI. The CDR3 totals 13 residues. The CDR3 spells CASSYAHTYEQYF. CDR3 DNA: TGTGCCAGCAGTTACGCGCATACCTACGAGCAGTACTTC.

This clonotype was detected a few times. This chain links TRBV6-1 with TRBJ2-7, with 7 bases lining up with TRBD2. Per germline, CDR1 MNHNS and CDR2 SASEGT. V dropped 6 bases and J dropped 2; count of bases not matched to a gene: 1. The CDR3 is made up of 12 amino acids. As DNA, the CDR3 is TGTGCCAGCAGGGGACTACCCTACGAGCAGTACTTC. Encoded protein: CASRGLPYEQYF.

This clonotype was seen a handful of times. This chain links TRBV4-1 with TRBJ2-7, with 7 bases lining up with TRBD1. The junction had 6 bases not matched to a gene; V was cut back by 0 bases and J by 4 bases. The CDR3 has 15 residues. Germline assignment: CDR1 MGHRA and CDR2 YSYEKL. CDR3 protein: CASSQDPDRTYEQYF. CDR3 nucleotide sequence: TGCGCCAGCAGCCAAGATCCGGACAGGACTTACGAGCAGTACTTC.

The CDR3 region is CASSLAAAGDREHEKLFF. CDR3 coding DNA: TGTGCCAGCAGCTTAGCTGCTGCGGGTGACAGGGAACATGAAAAACTGTTTTTT. The genes are TRBV7-2 and TRBJ1-4; TRBD1 matches 7 bases. V lost 0 bases and J lost 6; bases outside the gene matches: 13. Germline V CDR1 and CDR2: SGHTA, FQGNSA. This CDR3 has 18 residues.

V is TRBV6-5 and J is TRBJ2-1, with D perhaps matching TRBD1 (6 bases). Germline CDR1 and CDR2: MNHEY and SVGAGI. V was clipped by 0 bases and J by 9 bases, with 12 bases between them. CDR3 length: 14 amino acids. CDR3 in DNA: TGTGCCAGCAGTTACTCGGGACACGGGATTGAGCAGTTCTTC. It translates to CASSYSGHGIEQFF.

This clonotype came up a few times. This chain joins TRBV28 and TRBJ1-4; D not certain. Trimming pared 3 bases from V and 3 bases from J, leaving 17 bases between. In germline, CDR1 is MDHEN, CDR2 SYDVKM. The CDR3 has 17 amino acids. As DNA, the CDR3 is TGTGCCAGCAGTTTCATCCCCTCAGGCCGAGCTAATGAAAAACTGTTTTTT. It yields the protein CASSFIPSGRANEKLFF.

This clonotype was seen a few times. The V gene is TRBV2, the J gene TRBJ1-4, with a tentative D call TRBD1 (6 bases). Germline V gives CDR1 SNHLY, CDR2 FYNNEI. CDR3 length: 13 residues. Deletions cut 11 bases from V and 10 bases from J, with 20 bases between. Written as DNA, the CDR3 is TGTGCCGGCCGGCAGGGGACCTCTCGAAAACTGTTTTTT. It encodes CAGRQGTSRKLFF.

This clonotype appeared a few times. The gene calls are TRBV7-9 and TRBJ1-1, with 8 positions matching TRBD1. Germline V gives CDR1 SEHNR, CDR2 FQNEAQ (reference sequence). Trimming removed 5 bases from V and 1 base from J; junction bases left unmatched: 6. The CDR3 is 15 amino acids. For the CDR3, the DNA is TGTGCCAGCAGCCACGGACAGGGAGGGAACACTGAAGCTTTCTTT. This encodes CASSHGQGGNTEAFF.

This clonotype was detected only a few times. The rearrangement links TRBV7-9 to TRBJ1-3, with a possible D match to TRBD1 (5 bases). The germline V gene has CDR1 SEHNR and CDR2 FQNEAQ (reference sequence). The CDR3 covers 16 residues. V lost 5 bases to trimming and J lost 1 base, with 15 bases between them. CDR3 DNA sequence: TGTGCCAGCAGCGTTAGTATCGGGACTTCTGGAAACACCATATATTTT. This codes for CASSVSIGTSGNTIYF.

The chain has TRBV11-2 and TRBJ1-1; D unclear. Trimming left V 4 bases short and J 10 bases short, with 13 bases between. Germline values: CDR1 SGHAT, CDR2 FQNNGV. The CDR3 loop spans 12 amino acids. The CDR3, as DNA: TGTGCCAGCAGCTCCGGTGTCTCGAGAGCTTTCTTT. Protein product: CASSSGVSRAFF.

This clonotype was found a few times. The chain uses TRBV9 and TRBJ2-5; TRBD2 matches at 12 bases. Germline V gene data show CDR1 as SGDLS and CDR2 as YYNGEE. With V trimmed by 4 bases and J by 1 base, 11 bases remained unmatched. The CDR3 is 18 amino acids. Here the CDR3 reads CASSSTNEGLAGQETQYF. CDR3 in DNA: TGTGCCAGCAGCTCGACCAACGAGGGACTAGCGGGCCAAGAGACCCAGTACTTC.

This clonotype appeared a few times. The chain couples TRBV27 to TRBJ1-6, with TRBD1 as a possible D gene (5 bases). This CDR3 has 14 amino acids. CDR1 is MNHEY, CDR2 SMNVEV, per germline (reference sequence). V lost 5 bases and J 7 bases, leaving 12 bases between the germline ends. The CDR3 loop is CASSLLRQNSPLHF. The CDR3 nucleotides are TGTGCCAGCAGTCTTTTACGACAGAATTCACCCCTCCACTTT.

V and J are TRBV6-5 and TRBJ1-6, with D perhaps matching TRBD1 (6 bases). The CDR3 covers 14 residues. The germline V and J ends were trimmed by 2 bases and 9 bases, with 11 bases remaining between them. Germline-derived CDR1 and CDR2 are MNHEY and SVGAGI. For the CDR3, the DNA is TGTGCCAGCAGTTACCCTTCAGGGGTTTCACCCCTCCACTTT. Protein product: CASSYPSGVSPLHF.

The rearrangement links TRBV29-1 to TRBJ2-7; TRBD1 aligns across 9 bases. Looked up from germline, CDR1 is SQVTM and CDR2 is ANQGSEA. V shed 7 bases and J 1 base; nucleotides not matched to a gene: 8. This CDR3 region has 14 residues. The CDR3 here is CSAGRTGVSYEQYF. CDR3 coding DNA: TGCAGCGCTGGCCGGACAGGGGTATCCTACGAGCAGTACTTC.

This clonotype has ten or more counts. This chain joins TRBV7-8 and TRBJ2-5; 13 nucleotides line up with TRBD2. This CDR3 region has 17 residues. The V and J ends lost 4 bases and 2 bases, in that order; junction bases with no gene match: 7. Per the germline V gene, CDR1 is SGHVS and CDR2 is FQNEAQ. CDR3 protein: CASSSGGGLAGQETQYF. The CDR3 DNA reads as TGTGCCAGCAGCTCGGGGGGGGGACTAGCGGGACAAGAGACCCAGTACTTC.

This clonotype was recorded a few times. The chain links TRBV2 to TRBJ1-1; TRBD1 matches 8 bases. From germline, CDR1 is SNHLY and CDR2 FYNNEI. V lost 6 bases to trimming and J lost 4 bases; unmatched junction nucleotides: 4. The CDR3 contains 13 residues. The CDR3 DNA reads TGTGCCAGCAGATCAACAGGGGGCACTGAAGCTTTCTTT. As protein: CASRSTGGTEAFF.

This clonotype showed up just a few times. The chain carries TRBV7-6 and TRBJ2-6; 8 nucleotides match TRBD1. CDR3 size: 18 residues. V lost 2 bases and J lost 0; bases outside the gene matches: 6. Germline V CDR1 and CDR2: SGHVS, FNYEAQ. The CDR3 DNA reads TGTGCCAGCAGCTTACTTGGGACAGGCAGCTCTGGGGCCAACGTCCTGACTTTC. Residues: CASSLLGTGSSGANVLTF.

The table lists this clonotype with a few counts. The gene calls are TRBV6-2 or TRBV6-3 and TRBJ2-5; D is uncertain. The germline V and J ends were trimmed by 4 bases and 0 bases, with 9 bases remaining between them. Per germline, CDR1 MNHEY and CDR2 SVGEGT. The CDR3 has 14 amino acids. The CDR3 DNA follows: TGTGCCAGCAGTTCCAGATTGTACCAAGAGACCCAGTACTTC. It specifies CASSSRLYQETQYF.

The chain is built from TRBV7-9 and TRBJ2-2; 7 nucleotides line up with TRBD1. J gave up 4 bases and V 7 bases, and 9 bases lay outside the gene matches. The germline V gene encodes CDR1 SEHNR and CDR2 FQNEAQ (reference sequence). This CDR3 is built from 15 residues. The CDR3 nucleotides are TGTGCCAGCACTGACAGGGCCCTCGGCACCGGGGAGCTGTTTTTT. Residues: CASTDRALGTGELFF.

V gene TRBV4-3 combines with J gene TRBJ2-2; no clear D. Trimming removed 7 bases at V and 0 bases at J, with 12 bases between. CDR1 LGHNA and CDR2 YSLEER come from the germline V gene. This CDR3 has 15 residues. CDR3 sequence (DNA): TGCGCCAGCAATCTCGGCCCCGCGAACACCGGGGAGCTGTTTTTT. Translation gives CASNLGPANTGELFF.

This clonotype was seen a few times. The chain carries TRBV5-6 and TRBJ1-5; TRBD1 might be the D (6 bases). V was cut by 3 bases and J by 1 base, with 20 bases left in between. CDR1 is SGHDT, CDR2 YYEEEE, per germline. The CDR3 length is 18 residues. CDR3 sequence reads: CASSSGVTGIFSNQPQHF. CDR3 DNA sequence: TGTGCCAGCAGCTCGGGGGTCACAGGGATATTCAGCAATCAGCCCCAGCATTTT.

This clonotype was counted between two and nine times. V gene TRBV14 combines with J gene TRBJ1-4; possible D gene TRBD1, 5 bases. The CDR3 contains 17 residues. Germline V gene lookup returns CDR1 SGHDN and CDR2 FVKESK. V was clipped by 2 bases and J by 4 bases, with 17 bases between them. CDR3 sequence: CASSQRLARGDNEKLFF. The CDR3 bases are TGTGCCAGCAGCCAACGTTTGGCCAGAGGGGATAATGAAAAACTGTTTTTT.

This clonotype was picked up a small number of times. The genes are TRBV2 and TRBJ1-2, with D possibly being TRBD1 (6 bases). CDR1 and CDR2 (germline): SNHLY, FYNNEI. This CDR3 has 14 residues. Trimming removed 8 bases at V and 7 bases at J, with 20 bases between. DNA of the CDR3: TGTGCCAGCTCTAGGGGGACCCCGGCGAGTGGCTACACCTTC. This translates into CASSRGTPASGYTF. The whole variable domain, remainder taken from reference TRBV2 and TRBJ1-2, is EPEVTQTPSHQVTQMGQEVILRCVPISNHLYFYWYRQILGQKVEFLVSFYNNEISEKSEIFDDQFSVERPDGSNFTLKIRSTKLEDSAMYFCASSRGTPASGYTFGSGTRLTVV.